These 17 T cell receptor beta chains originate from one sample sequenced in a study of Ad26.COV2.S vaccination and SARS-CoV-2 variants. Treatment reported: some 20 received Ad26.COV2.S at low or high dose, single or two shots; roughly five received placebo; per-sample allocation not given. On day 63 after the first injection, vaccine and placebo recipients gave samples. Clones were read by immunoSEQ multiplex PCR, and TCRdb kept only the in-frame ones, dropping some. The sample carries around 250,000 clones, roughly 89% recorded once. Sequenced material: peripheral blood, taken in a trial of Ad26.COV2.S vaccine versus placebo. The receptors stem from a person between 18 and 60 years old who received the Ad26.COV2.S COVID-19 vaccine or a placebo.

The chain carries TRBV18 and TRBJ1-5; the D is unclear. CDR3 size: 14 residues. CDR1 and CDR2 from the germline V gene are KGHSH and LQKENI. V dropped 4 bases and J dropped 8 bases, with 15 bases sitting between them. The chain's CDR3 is CASSLQFGREPQHF. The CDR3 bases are TGTGCCAGCTCACTACAGTTCGGAAGGGAGCCCCAGCATTTT. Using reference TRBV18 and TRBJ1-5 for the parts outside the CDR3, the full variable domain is NAGVMQNPRHLVRRRGQEARLRCSPMKGHSHVYWYRQLPEEGLKFMVYLQKENIIDESGMPKERFSAEFPKEGPSILRIQQVVRGDSAAYFCASSLQFGREPQHFGDGTRLSIL.

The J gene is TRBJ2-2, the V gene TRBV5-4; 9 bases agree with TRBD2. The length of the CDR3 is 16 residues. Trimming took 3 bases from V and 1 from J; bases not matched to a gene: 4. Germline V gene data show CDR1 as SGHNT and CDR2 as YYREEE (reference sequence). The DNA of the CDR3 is TGTGCCAGCAGCTCAGGGACTAGCAAGAACACCGGGGAGCTGTTTTTT. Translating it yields CASSSGTSKNTGELFF.

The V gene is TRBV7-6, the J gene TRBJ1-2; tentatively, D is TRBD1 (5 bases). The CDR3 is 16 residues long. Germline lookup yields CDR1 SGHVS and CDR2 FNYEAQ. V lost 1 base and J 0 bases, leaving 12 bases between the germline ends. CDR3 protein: CASSLGGLDPNYGYTF. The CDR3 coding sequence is TGTGCCAGCAGCTTAGGGGGACTGGATCCTAACTATGGCTACACCTTC.

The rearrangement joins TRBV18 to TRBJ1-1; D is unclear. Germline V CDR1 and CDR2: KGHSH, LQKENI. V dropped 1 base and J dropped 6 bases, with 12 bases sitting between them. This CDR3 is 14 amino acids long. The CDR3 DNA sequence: TGTGCCAGCTCACCACAGTTAGGAGGCGCTGAAGCTTTCTTT. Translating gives CASSPQLGGAEAFF.

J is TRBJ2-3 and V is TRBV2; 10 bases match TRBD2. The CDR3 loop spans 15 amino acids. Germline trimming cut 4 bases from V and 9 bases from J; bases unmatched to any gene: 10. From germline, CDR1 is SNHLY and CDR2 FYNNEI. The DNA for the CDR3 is TGTGCCAGCAGTGCAAGAGCGGGGGGGCCTAGCACGCAGTATTTT. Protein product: CASSARAGGPSTQYF.

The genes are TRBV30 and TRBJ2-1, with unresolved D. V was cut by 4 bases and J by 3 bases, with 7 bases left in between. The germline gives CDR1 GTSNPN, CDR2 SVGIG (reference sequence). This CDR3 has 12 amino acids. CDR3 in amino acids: CAWNLYYNEQFF. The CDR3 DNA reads TGTGCCTGGAACCTTTACTACAATGAGCAGTTCTTC.

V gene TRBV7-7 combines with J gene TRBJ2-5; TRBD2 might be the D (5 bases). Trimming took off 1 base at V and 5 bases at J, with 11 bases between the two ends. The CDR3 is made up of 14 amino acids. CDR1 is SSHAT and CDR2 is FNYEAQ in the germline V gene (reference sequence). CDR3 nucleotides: TGTGCCAGCAGCTTAGGAGGGAACGGGGAGACCCAGTACTTC. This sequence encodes CASSLGGNGETQYF.

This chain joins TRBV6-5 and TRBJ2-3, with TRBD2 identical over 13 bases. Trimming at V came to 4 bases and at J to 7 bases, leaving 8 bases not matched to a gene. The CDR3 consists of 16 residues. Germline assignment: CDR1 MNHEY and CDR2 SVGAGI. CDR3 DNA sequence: TGTGCCAGCAGTTCATCCGGACTAGCGGGAGTATATACGCAGTATTTT. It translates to CASSSSGLAGVYTQYF.

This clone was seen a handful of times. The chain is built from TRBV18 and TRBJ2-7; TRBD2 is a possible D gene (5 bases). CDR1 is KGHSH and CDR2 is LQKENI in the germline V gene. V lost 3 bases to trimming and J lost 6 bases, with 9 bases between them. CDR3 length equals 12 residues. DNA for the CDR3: TGTGCCAGCTCACCGTCGAGGGTCGAGCAGTACTTC. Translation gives CASSPSRVEQYF.

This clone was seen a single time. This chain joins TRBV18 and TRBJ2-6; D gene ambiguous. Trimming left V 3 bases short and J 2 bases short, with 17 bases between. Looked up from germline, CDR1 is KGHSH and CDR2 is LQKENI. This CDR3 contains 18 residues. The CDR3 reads CASSPQQLLQTGANVLTF. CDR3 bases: TGTGCCAGCTCACCTCAACAGCTACTACAAACTGGGGCCAACGTCCTGACTTTC.

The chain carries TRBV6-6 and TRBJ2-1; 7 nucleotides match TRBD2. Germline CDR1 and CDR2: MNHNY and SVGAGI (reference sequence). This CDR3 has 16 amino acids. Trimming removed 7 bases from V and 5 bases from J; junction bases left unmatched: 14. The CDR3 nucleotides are TGTGCCAGCAACAAAATCCCAAGCGGGACCCACAATGAGCAGTTCTTC. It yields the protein CASNKIPSGTHNEQFF.

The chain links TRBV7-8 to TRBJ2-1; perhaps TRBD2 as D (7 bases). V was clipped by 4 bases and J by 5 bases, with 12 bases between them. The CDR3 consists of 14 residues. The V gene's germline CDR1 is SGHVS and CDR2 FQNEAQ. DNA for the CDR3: TGTGCCAGCAGCTCCAAGGGGGGGGACAATGAGCAGTTCTTC. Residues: CASSSKGGDNEQFF.

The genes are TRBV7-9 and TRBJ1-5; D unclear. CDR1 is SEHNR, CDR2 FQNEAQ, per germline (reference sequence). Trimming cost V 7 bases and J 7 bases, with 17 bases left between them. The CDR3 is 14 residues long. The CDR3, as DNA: TGTGCCAGCAACCCCCTCTGGGAGGGACAGCCCCAGCATTTT. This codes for CASNPLWEGQPQHF.

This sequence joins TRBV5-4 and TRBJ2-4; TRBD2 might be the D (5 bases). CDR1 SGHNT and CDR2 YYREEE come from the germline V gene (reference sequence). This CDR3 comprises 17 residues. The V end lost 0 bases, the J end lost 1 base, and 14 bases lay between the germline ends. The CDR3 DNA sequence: TGTGCCAGCAGCTTGGTTGCGGGCTGGGGTGCCAAAAACATTCAGTACTTC. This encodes CASSLVAGWGAKNIQYF. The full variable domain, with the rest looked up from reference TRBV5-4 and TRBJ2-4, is ETGVTQSPTHLIKTRGQQVTLRCSSQSGHNTVSWYQQALGQGPQFIFQYYREEENGRGNFPPRFSGLQFPNYSSELNVNALELDDSALYLCASSLVAGWGAKNIQYFGAGTRLSVL.

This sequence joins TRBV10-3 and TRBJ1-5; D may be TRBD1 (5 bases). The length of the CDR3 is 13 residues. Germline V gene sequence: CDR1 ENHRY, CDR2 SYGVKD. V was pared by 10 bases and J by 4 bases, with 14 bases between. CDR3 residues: CATSGTENQPQHF. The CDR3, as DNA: TGTGCCACCTCCGGGACGGAGAATCAGCCCCAGCATTTT.

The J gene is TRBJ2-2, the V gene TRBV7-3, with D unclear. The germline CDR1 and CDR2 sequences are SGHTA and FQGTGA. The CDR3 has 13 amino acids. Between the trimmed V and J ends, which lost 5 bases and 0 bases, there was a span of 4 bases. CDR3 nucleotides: TGTGCCAGCAGCCCTACGAACACCGGGGAGCTGTTTTTT. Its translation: CASSPTNTGELFF.

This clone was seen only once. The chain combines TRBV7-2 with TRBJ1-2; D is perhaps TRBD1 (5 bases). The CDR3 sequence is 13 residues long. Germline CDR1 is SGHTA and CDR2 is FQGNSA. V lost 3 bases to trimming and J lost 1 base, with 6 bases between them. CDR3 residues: CASSLTVNYGYTF. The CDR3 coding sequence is TGTGCCAGCAGCTTGACAGTTAACTATGGCTACACCTTC.